Following are 4 T cell receptor beta chains from one sample sequenced in a study of molecular identifiers for immune sequencing clone quantification. TCRdb used MiXCR to reprocess the PCR reads, holding one entry per CDR3 protein. The sample includes over 300,000 distinct CDR3 sequences, roughly a quarter of them seen just once. Sequencing input: naive CD8+ T cells from blood, with Jurkat cell RNA spiked in. Subset defined: FACS-sorted CD8+CD4-CCR7+CD45RA+ naive T cells. The receptors stem from a human donor in good health. Some libraries in this study had Jurkat cell RNA spiked in.

This clonotype occurred a few times. The gene calls are TRBV11-2 and TRBJ2-3; D possibly corresponds to TRBD2 (5 bases). Germline assignment: CDR1 SGHAT and CDR2 FQNNGV. The CDR3 consists of 15 residues. The germline V and J ends were trimmed by 8 bases and 4 bases, with 19 bases remaining between them. The CDR3 reads CASHPSRGLADTQYF. Here the CDR3 DNA reads TGTGCCAGCCACCCCAGCCGAGGGCTCGCAGATACGCAGTATTTT.

The V call is TRBV6-4, the J call TRBJ2-3; TRBD1 might be the D (6 bases). Trimming took 6 bases from V and 4 from J, leaving 17 bases between them. Germline loops: CDR1 MRHNA, CDR2 SNTAGT. This CDR3 is built from 15 residues. CDR3 amino acids: CASRVSGASADTQYF. CDR3 sequence (DNA): TGTGCCAGCAGGGTGTCAGGGGCGTCCGCAGATACGCAGTATTTT.

This clonotype was recorded once. A much larger clone lies a single base off, so this may be a read error. V gene TRBV19 combines with J gene TRBJ2-3; D is unresolved. The germline CDR1 and CDR2 sequences are LNHDA and SQIVND (reference sequence). The CDR3 contains 13 residues. The CDR3 spells CASSIVPADPQYF. The CDR3 bases are TGTGCCAGTAGTATAGTACCGGCAGATCCGCAGTATTTT. Filled out from reference TRBV19 and TRBJ2-3, the complete variable domain reads DGGITQSPKYLFRKEGQNVTLSCEQNLNHDAMYWYRQDPGQGLRLIYYSQIVNDFQKGDIAEGYSVSREKKESFPLTVTSAQKNPTAFYLCASSIVPADPQYFGPGTRLTVL.

This clonotype has a count of ten or more. The genes are TRBV5-1 and TRBJ2-5; 9 nucleotides agree with TRBD2. V shed 4 bases, J shed 4 bases, and the junction held 17 bases outside the gene matches. This CDR3 contains 18 residues. The germline V gene has CDR1 SGHRS and CDR2 YFSETQ. This CDR3 is CASSPDGMVAGGSETQYF. CDR3 in DNA: TGCGCCAGCAGCCCGGATGGTATGGTGGCGGGAGGGTCAGAGACCCAGTACTTC.